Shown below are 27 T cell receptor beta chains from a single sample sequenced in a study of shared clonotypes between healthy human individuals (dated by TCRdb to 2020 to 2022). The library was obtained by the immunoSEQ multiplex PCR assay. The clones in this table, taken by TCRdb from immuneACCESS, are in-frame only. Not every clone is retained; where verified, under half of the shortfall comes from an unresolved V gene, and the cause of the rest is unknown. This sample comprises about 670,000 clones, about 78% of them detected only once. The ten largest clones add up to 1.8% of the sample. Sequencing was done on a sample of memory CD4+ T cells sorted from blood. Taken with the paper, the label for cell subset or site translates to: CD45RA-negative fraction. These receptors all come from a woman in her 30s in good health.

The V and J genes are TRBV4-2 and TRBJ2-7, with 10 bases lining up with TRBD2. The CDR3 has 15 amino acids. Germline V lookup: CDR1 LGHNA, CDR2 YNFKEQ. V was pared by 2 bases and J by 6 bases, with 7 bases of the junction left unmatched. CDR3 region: CASSQPGTSVGEQYF. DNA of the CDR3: TGTGCCAGCAGCCAACCCGGGACTAGCGTTGGCGAGCAGTACTTC.

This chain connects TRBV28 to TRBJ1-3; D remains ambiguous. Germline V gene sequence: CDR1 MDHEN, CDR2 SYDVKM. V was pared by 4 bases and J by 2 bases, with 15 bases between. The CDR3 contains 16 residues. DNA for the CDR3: TGTGCCAGCAGTTCTATCCGAAAGTCAGCTGGAAACACCATATATTTT. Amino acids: CASSSIRKSAGNTIYF.

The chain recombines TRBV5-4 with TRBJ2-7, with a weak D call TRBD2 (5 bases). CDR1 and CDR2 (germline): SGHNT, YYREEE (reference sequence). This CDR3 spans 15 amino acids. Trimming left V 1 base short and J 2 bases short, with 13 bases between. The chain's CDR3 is CASSLSPSLAYEQYF. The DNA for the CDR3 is TGTGCCAGCAGCTTGTCCCCTAGCTTAGCCTACGAGCAGTACTTC.

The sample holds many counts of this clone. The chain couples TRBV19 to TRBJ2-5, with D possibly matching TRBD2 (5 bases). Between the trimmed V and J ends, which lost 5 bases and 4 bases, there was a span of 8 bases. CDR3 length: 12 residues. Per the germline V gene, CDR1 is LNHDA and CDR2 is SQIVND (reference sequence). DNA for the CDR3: TGTGCCAGTAGTGCCGCGGGAGAGACCCAGTACTTC. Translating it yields CASSAAGETQYF.

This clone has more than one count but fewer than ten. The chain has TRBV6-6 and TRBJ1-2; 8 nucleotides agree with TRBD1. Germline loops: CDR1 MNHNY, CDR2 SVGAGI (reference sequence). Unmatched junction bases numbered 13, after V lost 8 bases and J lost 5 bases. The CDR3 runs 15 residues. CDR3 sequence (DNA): TGTGCCAGCGTTCCTTCCGGGACAGGCACTTATGGCTACACCTTC. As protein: CASVPSGTGTYGYTF.

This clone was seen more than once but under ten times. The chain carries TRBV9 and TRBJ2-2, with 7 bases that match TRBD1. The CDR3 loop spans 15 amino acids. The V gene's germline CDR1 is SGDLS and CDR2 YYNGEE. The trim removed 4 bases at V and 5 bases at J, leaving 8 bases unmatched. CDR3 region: CASSPRTGSTGELFF. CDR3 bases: TGTGCCAGCAGCCCCCGGACAGGATCGACCGGGGAGCTGTTTTTT.

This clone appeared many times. The CDR3 reads CASRASRRFNQPQHF. The CDR3 nucleotides are TGCGCCAGCAGAGCCTCACGACGGTTCAATCAGCCCCAGCATTTT. This sequence joins TRBV23-1 and TRBJ1-5; D unclear. TRBV23-1 is sorted into the ORF group, with uncertain function. The CDR3 spans 15 residues. The V and J ends lost 6 bases and 3 bases respectively, with 15 bases between them.

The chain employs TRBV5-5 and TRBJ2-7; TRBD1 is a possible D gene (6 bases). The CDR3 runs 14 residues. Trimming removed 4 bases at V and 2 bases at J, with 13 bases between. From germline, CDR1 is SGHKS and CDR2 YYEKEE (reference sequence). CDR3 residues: CASSPDRPPYEQYF. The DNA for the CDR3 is TGTGCCAGCAGCCCCGACAGGCCGCCCTACGAGCAGTACTTC.

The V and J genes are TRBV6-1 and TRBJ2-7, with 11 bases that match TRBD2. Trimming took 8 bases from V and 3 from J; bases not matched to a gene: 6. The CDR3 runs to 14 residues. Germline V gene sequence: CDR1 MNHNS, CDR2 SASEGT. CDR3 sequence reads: CASGGTSGFYEQYF. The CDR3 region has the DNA TGTGCCAGCGGTGGGACTAGCGGCTTCTACGAGCAGTACTTC.

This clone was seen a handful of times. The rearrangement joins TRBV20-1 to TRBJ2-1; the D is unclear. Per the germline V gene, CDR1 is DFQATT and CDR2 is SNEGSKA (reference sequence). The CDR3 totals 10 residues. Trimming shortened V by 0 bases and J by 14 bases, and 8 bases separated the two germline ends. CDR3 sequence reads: CSARDLSEFF. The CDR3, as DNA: TGCAGTGCTAGAGATCTGTCTGAGTTCTTC.

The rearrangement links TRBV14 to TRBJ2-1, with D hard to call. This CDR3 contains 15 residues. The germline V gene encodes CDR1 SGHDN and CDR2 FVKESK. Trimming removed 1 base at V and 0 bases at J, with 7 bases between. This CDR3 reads CASSQVASSYNEQFF. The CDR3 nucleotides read TGTGCCAGCAGCCAAGTGGCAAGCTCCTACAATGAGCAGTTCTTC.

The CDR3 DNA is TGTGCCAGCAGCGGACTAGCGGGCACCGGGGAGCTGTTTTTT. Translating gives CASSGLAGTGELFF. V usage is TRBV6-4 and J usage is TRBJ2-2; 11 bases match TRBD2. CDR1 and CDR2 from the germline V gene are MRHNA and SNTAGT. The CDR3 has 14 residues. Trimming removed 6 bases from V and 4 bases from J; junction bases left unmatched: 1.

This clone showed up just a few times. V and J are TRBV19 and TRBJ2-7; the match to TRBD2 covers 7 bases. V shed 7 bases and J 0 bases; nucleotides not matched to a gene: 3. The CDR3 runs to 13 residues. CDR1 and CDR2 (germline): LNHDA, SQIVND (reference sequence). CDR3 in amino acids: CASMGGSSYEQYF. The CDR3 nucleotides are TGTGCCAGTATGGGCGGGAGCTCCTACGAGCAGTACTTC.

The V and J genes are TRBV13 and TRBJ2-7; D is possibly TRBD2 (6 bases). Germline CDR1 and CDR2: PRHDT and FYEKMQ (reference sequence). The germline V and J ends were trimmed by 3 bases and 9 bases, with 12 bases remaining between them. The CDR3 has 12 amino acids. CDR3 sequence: CASSFRGGRQYF. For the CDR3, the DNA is TGTGCCAGCAGCTTTCGGGGAGGAAGGCAGTACTTC.

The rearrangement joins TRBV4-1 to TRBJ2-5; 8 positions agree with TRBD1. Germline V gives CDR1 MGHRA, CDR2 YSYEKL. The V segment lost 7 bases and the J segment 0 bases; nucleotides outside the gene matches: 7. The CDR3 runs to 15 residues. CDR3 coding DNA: TGCGCCAGCACTCGGACAGGGACCTACCAAGAGACCCAGTACTTC. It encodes CASTRTGTYQETQYF.

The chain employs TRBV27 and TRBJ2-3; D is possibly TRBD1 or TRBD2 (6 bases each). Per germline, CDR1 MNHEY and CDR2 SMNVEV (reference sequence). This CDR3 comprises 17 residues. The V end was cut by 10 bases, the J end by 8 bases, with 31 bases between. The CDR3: CATQGALGGRLGGTQYF. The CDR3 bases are TGTGCCACCCAAGGCGCCCTAGGGGGTAGGCTGGGAGGTACGCAGTATTTT.

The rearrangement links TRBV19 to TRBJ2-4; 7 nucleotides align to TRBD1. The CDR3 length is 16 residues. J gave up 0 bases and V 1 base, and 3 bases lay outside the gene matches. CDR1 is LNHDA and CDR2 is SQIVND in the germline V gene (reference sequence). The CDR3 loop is CASSIGGTAAKNIQYF. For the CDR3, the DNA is TGTGCCAGTAGTATAGGGGGGACAGCAGCCAAAAACATTCAGTACTTC.

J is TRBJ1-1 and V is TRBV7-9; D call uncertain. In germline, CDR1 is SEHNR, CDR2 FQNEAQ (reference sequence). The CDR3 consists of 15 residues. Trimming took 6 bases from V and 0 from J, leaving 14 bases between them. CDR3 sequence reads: CASSLPKGVNTEAFF. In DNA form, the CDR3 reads TGTGCCAGCAGTCTCCCAAAAGGAGTGAACACTGAAGCTTTCTTT.

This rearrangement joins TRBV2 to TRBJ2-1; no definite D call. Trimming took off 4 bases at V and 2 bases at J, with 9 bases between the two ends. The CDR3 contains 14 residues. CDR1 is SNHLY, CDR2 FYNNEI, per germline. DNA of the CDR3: TGTGCCAGCAGTGGCTCCTTAACCTACAATGAGCAGTTCTTC. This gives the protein CASSGSLTYNEQFF.

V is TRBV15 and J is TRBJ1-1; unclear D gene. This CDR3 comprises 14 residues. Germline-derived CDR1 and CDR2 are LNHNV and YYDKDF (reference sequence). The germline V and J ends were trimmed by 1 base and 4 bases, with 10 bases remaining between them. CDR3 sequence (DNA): TGTGCCACCAGCAGAGGTGGCAGACGCACTGAAGCTTTCTTT. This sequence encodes CATSRGGRRTEAFF.

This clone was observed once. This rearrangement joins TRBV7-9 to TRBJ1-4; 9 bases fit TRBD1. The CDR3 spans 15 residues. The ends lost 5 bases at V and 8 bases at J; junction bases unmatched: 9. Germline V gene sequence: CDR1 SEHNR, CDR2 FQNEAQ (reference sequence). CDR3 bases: TGTGCCAGCAGCACGGGGGACAGGGCGGGGGAAAAACTGTTTTTT. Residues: CASSTGDRAGEKLFF.

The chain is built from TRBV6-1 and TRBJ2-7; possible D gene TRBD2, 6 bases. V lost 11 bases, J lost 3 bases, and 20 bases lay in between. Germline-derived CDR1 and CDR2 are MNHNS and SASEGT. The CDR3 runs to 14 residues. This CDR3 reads CAGNSRLGGYEQYF. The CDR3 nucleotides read TGTGCCGGCAATAGCCGATTGGGAGGCTACGAGCAGTACTTC.

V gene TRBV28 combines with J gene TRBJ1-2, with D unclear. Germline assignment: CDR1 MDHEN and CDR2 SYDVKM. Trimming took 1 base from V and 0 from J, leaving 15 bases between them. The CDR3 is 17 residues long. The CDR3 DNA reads TGTGCCAGCAGTTTATACGCGTCTCACAGTTCTAACTATGGCTACACCTTC. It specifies CASSLYASHSSNYGYTF.

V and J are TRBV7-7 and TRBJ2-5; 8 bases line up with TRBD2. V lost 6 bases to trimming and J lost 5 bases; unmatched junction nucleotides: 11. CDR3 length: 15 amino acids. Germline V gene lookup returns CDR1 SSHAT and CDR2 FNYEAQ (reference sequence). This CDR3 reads CASSPIAGRAETQYF. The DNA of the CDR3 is TGTGCCAGCAGTCCCATAGCGGGAAGGGCGGAGACCCAGTACTTC. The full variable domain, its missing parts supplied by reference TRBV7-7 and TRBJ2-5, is GAGVSQSPRYKVTKRGQDVTLRCDPISSHATLYWYQQALGQGPEFLTYFNYEAQPDKSGLPSDRFSAERPEGSISTLTIQRTEQRDSAMYRCASSPIAGRAETQYFGPGTRLLVL.

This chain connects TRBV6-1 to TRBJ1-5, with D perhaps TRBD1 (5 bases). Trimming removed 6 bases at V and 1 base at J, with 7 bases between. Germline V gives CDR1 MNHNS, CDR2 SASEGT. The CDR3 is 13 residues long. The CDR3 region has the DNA TGTGCCAGCAGCAGACAGAGCAATCAGCCCCAGCATTTT. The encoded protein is CASSRQSNQPQHF.

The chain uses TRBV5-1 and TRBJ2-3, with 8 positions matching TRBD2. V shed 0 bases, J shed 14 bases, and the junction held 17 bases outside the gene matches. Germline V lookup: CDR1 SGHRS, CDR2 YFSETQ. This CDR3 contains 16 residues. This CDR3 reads CASSLVVRREAPSAYF. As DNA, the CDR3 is TGCGCCAGCAGCTTGGTGGTCCGGCGGGAGGCCCCTTCTGCGTATTTT.

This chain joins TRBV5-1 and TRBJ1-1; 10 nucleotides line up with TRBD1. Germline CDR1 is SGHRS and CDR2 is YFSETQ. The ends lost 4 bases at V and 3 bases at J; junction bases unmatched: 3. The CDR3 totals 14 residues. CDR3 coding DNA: TGCGCCAGCAGCAGACAGGGGGCAGACACTGAAGCTTTCTTT. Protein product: CASSRQGADTEAFF.